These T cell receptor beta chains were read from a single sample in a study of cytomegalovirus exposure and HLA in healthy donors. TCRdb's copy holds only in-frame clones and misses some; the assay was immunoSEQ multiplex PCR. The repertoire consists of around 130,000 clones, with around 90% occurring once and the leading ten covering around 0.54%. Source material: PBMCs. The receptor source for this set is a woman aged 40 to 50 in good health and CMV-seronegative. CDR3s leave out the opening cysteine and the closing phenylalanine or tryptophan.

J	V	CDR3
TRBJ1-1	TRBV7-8	ASSWGEGEAF
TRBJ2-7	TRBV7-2	ASSPRLAGNYEQY
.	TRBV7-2	ASSFVASSGYEQY
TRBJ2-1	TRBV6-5	ASQTDGYNEQF
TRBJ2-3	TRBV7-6	ASSLDGTSGSWTDTQY
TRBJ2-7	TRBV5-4	ASFTSGSPRGEQY
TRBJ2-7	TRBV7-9	ASSPDFGLALYEQY
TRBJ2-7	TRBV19	ASSRREDEQY
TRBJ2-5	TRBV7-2	ASSRTSGRGETQY
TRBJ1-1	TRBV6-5	ASTREGNTEAF
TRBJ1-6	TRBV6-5	ASSYSTGRFSPLH
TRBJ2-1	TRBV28	ASRLVGGRAFEQF
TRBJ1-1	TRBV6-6	ASSYSTHRGNTEAF
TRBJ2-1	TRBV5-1	ASSTQGGGAPF
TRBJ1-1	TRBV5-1	ASSLAEWTEAF
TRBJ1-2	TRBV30	AWNTGGSGYT
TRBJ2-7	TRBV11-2	ASSTLGGGFSYEQY
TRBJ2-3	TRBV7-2	ASSLAPGLGRGTQY
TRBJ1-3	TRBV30	AWSAGSGNTIY
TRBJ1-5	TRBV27	ASSFRNQPQH
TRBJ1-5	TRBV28	ASSLGRPQGFYSNQPQH
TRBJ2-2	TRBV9	ASSSQMGGTGELF
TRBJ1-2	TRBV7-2	ASSAQRTVNYGYT
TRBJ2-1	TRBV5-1	ASSPTSGAYNEQF
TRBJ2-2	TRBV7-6	ASSLASGLAPGELF
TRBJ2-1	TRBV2	ASSEGAGGPHEQF
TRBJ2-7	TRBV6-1	ASRGQGVGEQY
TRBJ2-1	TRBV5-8	ASSTYLRLAGSVVDEQF
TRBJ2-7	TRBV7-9	ASSIYLRPYEQY
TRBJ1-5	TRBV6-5	ASSSGQGNQPQH